This record concerns one TCR beta chain sequence. These data belong to a study of blood T cell repertoires in COVID-19. Study details: The origin of the acute and convalescent COVID-19 samples was the United States, Italy and Spain. The analysed material was cDNA or gDNA that came from T cells, B-cell-depleted T cells, or PBMCs.

In the authors' workflow: By means of reference gene primer amplification, nucleated cell counts were estimated. Produced via immunoSEQ multiplex PCR; TCRdb's table is partial and in-frame only. The V and J calls and clone size were taken over from that table, and D and trimming were inferred from the DNA. The table shows around 100,000 clones, with around 85% occurring only once. This receptor was obtained from a human donor in a cohort sampled during active COVID-19. Input material: peripheral blood.

The DNA for the CDR3 is TGTGCCAGCACCCCGGACACAAACTATGGCTACACCTTC. Translation gives CASTPDTNYGYTF. The chain recombines TRBV6-5 with TRBJ1-2; TRBD1 is a possible D gene (5 bases). The CDR3 spans 13 residues. V gave up 7 bases and J gave up 2 bases, with 11 bases separating them. From germline, CDR1 is MNHEY and CDR2 SVGAGI.